This paragraph reports one T cell receptor (beta chain). Its cognate antigen has yet to be identified. The sample holds no much larger clone one base away, and base qualities are not on file. Sample time point, as interpreted from the label and publication: blood 4 weeks post-SBRT, at nephrectomy. In the paper's terms, the treatment or condition label means: 15 Gy SBRT to primary tumor, nephrectomy 4 weeks later. The samples were drawn from a clinical trial, where primary renal cell carcinomas were treated with 15 Gy of stereotactic body radiation therapy and then removed by nephrectomy 4 weeks afterward. To track tumor-enriched clonotypes, serial peripheral blood was sampled from radiation-treated patients at baseline and at 2 weeks and 4 weeks after SBRT. Every patient's renal cell carcinoma showed clear cell pathology. The QIAamp DNA Blood Mini Kit (Qiagen) was used to prepare genomic DNA for TCR sequencing. The analyses included just those samples that passed every quality control check.

The immunoSEQ kit was used, according to the manufacturer's recommendations, to generate TCR beta libraries from genomic DNA. Library preparation used a first multiplex PCR with proprietary primers, then a second PCR adding unique barcodes, with bead cleanups after each round. Each sample batch included a kit-provided positive control reaction and a negative control reaction. The final libraries underwent checking on an Agilent 4200 TapeStation D1000 ScreenTape, volumetric pooling, and quantification by qPCR. Sequencing was performed on an Illumina NextSeq500 using a MidOutput 150-cycle cartridge, with 156 Read1 cycles, 15 Index1 cycles, and the kit custom primers. The pooled library was loaded at roughly 0.92 pM with an approximately 21% PhiX control spike-in. On the authors' methods: Vendor-processed data were analyzed in R, with a clonotype defined as all T cells sharing the same CDR3 nucleotide sequence. For clone abundance analyses, frequencies were normalized to the 10,000 most abundant clones in each sample. Before analysis, public T cell clones were removed, and these numbered fewer than six per sample on average. An abundance difference of at least 32-fold between compartments was the criterion for calling clonotypes tumor-enriched or baseline blood-enriched. A beta-binomial differential abundance model was applied to find clonotypes that expanded or contracted between blood time points. Tumor-blood repertoire similarity was measured with the Baroni-Urbani and Buser coefficient, and groups were compared using two-tailed Wilcoxon tests in R. Drawn from immuneACCESS, this table holds only the in-frame rearrangements with V and J called that TCRdb kept. Clones are partly lost; checked studies trace under half to an unresolved V gene and leave the rest unexplained. That table is the source of V, J and clone size, and D and trimming were worked out from the DNA. The sample table records roughly 82,000 clones; 70% to 90% of these occur just once. Of the sample, approximately 6% is held by the ten largest clones.

CDR1 MNHNS and CDR2 SASEGT are derived from the germline V gene. From the cysteine up to the phenylalanine, the CDR3 has a length of 12 residues. Kept here is only the CDR3 DNA, which spans 36 bases and is read in frame from base 1. The junction shows trimming of 6 bases on V and 6 bases on J, plus 12 bases between the germline ends. This entry comes from a study of radiation and T cells in renal cell carcinoma (dated by TCRdb to about 2020). At the level of the whole study: A total of 53 samples underwent TCR beta sequencing, made up of some 26 tumors and about 27 peripheral blood samples. The final blood draw took place at 4 weeks after radiation, the same time as nephrectomy. In the 40 to 55 samples combined, around 3.9 million unique CDR3 nucleotide sequences were found, encoding roughly 2.5 million unique CDR3 amino acid sequences. Beyond this particular receptor, the publication reports: In blood, the top tumor clonotypes increased from baseline to 2 weeks after radiation and then shrank by 4 weeks, which suggests a temporary expansion of tumor-resident clones. Because pretreatment tumor biopsies were not available, the study could not determine whether clonotypes were already present within the tumor at baseline. With a single-armed trial design, the study had no way to address how radiation dose or scheduling affects the TCR repertoire. Dynamics of the blood repertoire were not tracked past 4 weeks after treatment.

The sequence was obtained from a woman in her 70s with renal cell carcinoma. The sequence links TRBV6-1 to TRBJ2-7; matching of 5 bases hints at TRBD2 as the D gene. Sequencing was performed on blood, taken from a patient whose treatment included radiotherapy and nephrectomy. At the DNA level, the sequence is TGTGCCAGCAGCGGGAACCCCTTCGAGCAGTACTTC. Its amino acids are CASSGNPFEQYF.